This TCR beta chain was profiled in a study of CD8+CD57+ T cells in acquired aplastic anemia. Sequencing involved patients with CD8+CD57+ cell expansion previously shown by flow cytometry. There were no patients without severe acquired aplastic anemia. None of the patients had been given any therapy when their blood was sampled. Genomic DNA served as template for TCR beta VDJ and CDR3 profiling. TCRdb re-called the reads through MiXCR, storing one row per CDR3 protein. The table lists 210,000 or so distinct CDR3 sequences, approximately 51% of them singletons. As to this clonotype: Its antigen is not identified.

The study's findings and limits: Both patients and controls carried the same twenty-nine CD8+ CDR3 sequences.

Material: sorted CD4+, CD8+, or CD8+CD57+ T cells (not recorded which) from PBMCs. The TCR sequence derives from a human donor with aplastic anemia.

The CDR3 loop is CASSPTSSGNEQFF. The CDR3 coding sequence is TGTGCCAGCAGCCCTACTAGTTCGGGCAATGAGCAGTTCTTC. The J gene is TRBJ2-1, the V gene TRBV3-1; the D gene is possibly TRBD2 (5 bases). Germline-derived CDR1 and CDR2 are LGHDT and YNNKEL (reference sequence). The CDR3 covers 14 residues. Trimming removed 4 bases at V and 6 bases at J, with 13 bases between.